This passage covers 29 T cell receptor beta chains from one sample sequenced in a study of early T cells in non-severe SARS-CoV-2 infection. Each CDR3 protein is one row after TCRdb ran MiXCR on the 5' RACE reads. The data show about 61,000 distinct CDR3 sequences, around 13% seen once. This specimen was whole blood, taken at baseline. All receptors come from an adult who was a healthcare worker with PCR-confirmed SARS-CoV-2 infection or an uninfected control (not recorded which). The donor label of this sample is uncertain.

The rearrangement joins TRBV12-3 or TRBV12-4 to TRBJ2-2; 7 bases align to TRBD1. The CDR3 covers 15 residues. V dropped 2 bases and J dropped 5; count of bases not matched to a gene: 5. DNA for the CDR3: TGTGCCAGCAGTTTAAGGCAGGGGGAGACCGGGGAGCTGTTTTTT. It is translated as CASSLRQGETGELFF.

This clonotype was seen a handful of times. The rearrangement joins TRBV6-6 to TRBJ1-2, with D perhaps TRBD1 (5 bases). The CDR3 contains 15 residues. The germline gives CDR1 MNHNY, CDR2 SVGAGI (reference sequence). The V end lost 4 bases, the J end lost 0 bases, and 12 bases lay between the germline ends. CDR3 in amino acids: CASSWRGVANYGYTF. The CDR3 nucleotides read TGTGCCAGCAGTTGGCGGGGGGTAGCTAACTATGGCTACACCTTC.

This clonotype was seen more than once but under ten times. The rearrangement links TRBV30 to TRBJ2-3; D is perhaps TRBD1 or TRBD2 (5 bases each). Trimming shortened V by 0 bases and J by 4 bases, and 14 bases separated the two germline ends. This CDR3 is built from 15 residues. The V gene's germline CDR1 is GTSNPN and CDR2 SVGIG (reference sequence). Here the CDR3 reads CAWSVPGAPPDTQYF. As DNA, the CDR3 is TGTGCCTGGAGTGTACCCGGGGCCCCCCCAGATACGCAGTATTTT.

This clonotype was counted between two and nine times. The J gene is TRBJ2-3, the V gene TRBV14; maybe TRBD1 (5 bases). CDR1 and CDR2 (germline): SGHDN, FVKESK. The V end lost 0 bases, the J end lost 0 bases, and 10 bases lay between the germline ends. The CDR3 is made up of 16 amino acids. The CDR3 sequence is CASSQDKGFSTDTQYF. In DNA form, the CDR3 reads TGTGCCAGCAGCCAAGATAAGGGGTTCAGCACAGATACGCAGTATTTT.

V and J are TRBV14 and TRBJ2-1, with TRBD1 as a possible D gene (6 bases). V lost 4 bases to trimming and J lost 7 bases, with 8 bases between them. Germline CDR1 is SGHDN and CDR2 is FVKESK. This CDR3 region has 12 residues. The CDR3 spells CASSPQGNEQFF. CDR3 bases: TGTGCCAGCAGCCCTCAGGGGAATGAGCAGTTCTTC.

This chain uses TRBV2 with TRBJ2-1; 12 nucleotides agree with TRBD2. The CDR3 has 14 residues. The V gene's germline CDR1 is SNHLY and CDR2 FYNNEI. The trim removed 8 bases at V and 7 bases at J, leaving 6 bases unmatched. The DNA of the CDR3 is TGTGCCAGCGCAACTAGCGGGGGGTTGAATGAGCAGTTCTTC. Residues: CASATSGGLNEQFF.

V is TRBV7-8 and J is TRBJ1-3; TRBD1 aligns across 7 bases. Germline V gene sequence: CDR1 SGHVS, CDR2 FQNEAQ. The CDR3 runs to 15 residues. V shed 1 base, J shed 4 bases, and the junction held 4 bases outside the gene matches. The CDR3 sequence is CASSLGGTVGNTIYF. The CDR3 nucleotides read TGTGCCAGCAGCTTAGGTGGGACAGTCGGAAACACCATATATTTT.

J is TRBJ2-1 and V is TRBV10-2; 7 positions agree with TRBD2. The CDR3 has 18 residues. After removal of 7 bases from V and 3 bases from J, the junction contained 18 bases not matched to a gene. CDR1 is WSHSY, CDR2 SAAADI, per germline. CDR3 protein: CASNGLKTAGLGYNEQFF. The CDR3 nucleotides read TGCGCCAGCAATGGGCTTAAAACAGCGGGACTTGGCTACAATGAGCAGTTCTTC.

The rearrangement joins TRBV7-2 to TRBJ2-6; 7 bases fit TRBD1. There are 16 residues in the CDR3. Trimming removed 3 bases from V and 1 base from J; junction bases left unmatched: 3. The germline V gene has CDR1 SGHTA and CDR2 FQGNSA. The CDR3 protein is CASSFRQGSGANVLTF. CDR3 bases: TGTGCCAGCAGCTTTCGACAGGGTTCTGGGGCCAACGTCCTGACTTTC. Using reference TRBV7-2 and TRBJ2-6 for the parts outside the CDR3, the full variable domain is GAGVSQSPSNKVTEKGKDVELRCDPISGHTALYWYRQSLGQGLEFLIYFQGNSAPDKSGLPSDRFSAERTGGSVSTLTIQRTQQEDSAVYLCASSFRQGSGANVLTFGAGSRLTVL.

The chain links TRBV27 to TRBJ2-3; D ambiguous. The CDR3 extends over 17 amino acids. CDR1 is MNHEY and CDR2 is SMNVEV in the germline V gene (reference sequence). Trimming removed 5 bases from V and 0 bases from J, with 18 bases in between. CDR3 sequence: CASSAWGRASSTDTQYF. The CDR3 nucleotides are TGTGCCAGCAGTGCTTGGGGTAGGGCTTCTAGCACAGATACGCAGTATTTT.

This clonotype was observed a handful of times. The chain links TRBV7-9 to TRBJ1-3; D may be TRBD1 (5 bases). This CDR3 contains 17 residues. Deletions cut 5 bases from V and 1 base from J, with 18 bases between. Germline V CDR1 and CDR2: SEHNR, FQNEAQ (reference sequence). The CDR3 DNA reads TGTGCCAGCAGCCCCCGGGACGGAGCAAAGTCTGGAAACACCATATATTTT. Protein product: CASSPRDGAKSGNTIYF.

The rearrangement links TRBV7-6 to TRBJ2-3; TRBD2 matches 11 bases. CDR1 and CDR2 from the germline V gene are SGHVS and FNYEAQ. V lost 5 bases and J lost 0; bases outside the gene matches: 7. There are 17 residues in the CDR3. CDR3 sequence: CASSPKLAGVSTDTQYF. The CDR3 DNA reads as TGTGCCAGCAGCCCCAAACTAGCGGGGGTGAGCACAGATACGCAGTATTTT.

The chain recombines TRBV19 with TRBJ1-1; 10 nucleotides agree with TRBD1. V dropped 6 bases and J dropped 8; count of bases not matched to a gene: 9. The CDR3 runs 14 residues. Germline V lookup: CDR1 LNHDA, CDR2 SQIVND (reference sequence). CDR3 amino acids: CASRGGGTGAEAFF. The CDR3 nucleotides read TGTGCCAGTAGAGGAGGGGGGACAGGGGCCGAAGCTTTCTTT.

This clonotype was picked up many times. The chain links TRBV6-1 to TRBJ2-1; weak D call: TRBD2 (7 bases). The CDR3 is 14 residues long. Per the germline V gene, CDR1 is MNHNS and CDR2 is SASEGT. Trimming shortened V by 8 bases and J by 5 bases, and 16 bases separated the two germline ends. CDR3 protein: CASRGAQIDNEQFF. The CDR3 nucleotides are TGTGCCAGCCGGGGGGCGCAAATCGACAATGAGCAGTTCTTC.

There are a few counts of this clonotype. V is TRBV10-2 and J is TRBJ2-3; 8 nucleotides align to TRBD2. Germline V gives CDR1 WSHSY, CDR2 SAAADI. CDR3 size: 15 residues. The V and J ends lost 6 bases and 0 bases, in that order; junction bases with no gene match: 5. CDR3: CASSISGTSTDTQYF. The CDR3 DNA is TGCGCCAGCAGCATTAGCGGGACTAGCACAGATACGCAGTATTTT.

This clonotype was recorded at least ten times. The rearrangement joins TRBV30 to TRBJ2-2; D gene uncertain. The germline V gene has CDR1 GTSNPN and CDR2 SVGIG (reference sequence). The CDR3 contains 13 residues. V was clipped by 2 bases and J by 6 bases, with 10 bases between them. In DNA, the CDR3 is TGTGCCTGGAGTCGTTTAGTATCCGGGGAGCTGTTTTTT. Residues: CAWSRLVSGELFF.

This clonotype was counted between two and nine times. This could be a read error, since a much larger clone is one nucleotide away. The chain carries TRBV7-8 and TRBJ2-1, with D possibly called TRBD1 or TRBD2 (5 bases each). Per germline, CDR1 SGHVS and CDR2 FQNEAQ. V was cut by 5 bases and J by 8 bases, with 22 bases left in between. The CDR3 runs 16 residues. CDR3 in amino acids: CASSPLVGVRNDEQFF. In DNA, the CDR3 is TGTGCCAGCAGCCCACTCGTGGGGGTGAGAAATGATGAGCAGTTCTTC.

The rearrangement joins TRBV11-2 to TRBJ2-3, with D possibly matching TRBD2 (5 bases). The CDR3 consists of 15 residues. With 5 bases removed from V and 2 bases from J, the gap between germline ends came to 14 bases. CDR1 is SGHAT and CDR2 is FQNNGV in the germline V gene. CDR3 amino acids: CASSPFGGITDTQYF. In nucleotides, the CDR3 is TGTGCCAGCAGCCCTTTTGGAGGCATCACAGATACGCAGTATTTT.

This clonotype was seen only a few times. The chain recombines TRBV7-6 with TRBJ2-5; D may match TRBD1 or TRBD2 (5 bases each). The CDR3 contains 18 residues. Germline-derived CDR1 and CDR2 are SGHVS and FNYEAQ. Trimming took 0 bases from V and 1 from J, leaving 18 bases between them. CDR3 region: CASSLASYGGSLQETQYF. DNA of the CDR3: TGTGCCAGCAGCTTAGCGTCTTATGGGGGTTCCCTCCAAGAGACCCAGTACTTC.

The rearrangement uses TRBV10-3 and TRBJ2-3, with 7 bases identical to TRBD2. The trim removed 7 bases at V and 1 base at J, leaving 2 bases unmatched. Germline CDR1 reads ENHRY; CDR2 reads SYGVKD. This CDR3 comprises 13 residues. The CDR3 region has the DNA TGTGCCATCACCCTAGCGGGCACAGATACGCAGTATTTT. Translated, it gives CAITLAGTDTQYF.

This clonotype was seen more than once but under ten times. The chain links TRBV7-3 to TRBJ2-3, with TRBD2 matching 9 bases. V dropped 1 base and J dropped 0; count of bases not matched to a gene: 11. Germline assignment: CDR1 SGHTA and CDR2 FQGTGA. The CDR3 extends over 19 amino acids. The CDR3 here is CASSLRWSGGLQSTDTQYF. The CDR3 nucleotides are TGTGCCAGCAGCTTAAGATGGAGCGGGGGGCTTCAAAGCACAGATACGCAGTATTTT.

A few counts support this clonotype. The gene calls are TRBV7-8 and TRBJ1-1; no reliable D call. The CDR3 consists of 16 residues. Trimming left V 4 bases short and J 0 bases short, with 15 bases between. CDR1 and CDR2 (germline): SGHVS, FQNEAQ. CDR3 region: CASSSHPPGVNTEAFF. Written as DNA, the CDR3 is TGTGCCAGCAGCTCCCACCCCCCGGGTGTGAACACTGAAGCTTTCTTT.

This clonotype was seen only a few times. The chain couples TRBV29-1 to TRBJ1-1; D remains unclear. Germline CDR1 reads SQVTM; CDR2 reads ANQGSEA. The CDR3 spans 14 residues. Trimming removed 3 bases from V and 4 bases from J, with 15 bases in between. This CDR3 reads CSVEGLDLTTEAFF. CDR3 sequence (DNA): TGCAGCGTTGAGGGCCTGGACCTGACCACTGAAGCTTTCTTT. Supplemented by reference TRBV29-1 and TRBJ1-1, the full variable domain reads SAVISQKPSRDICQRGTSLTIQCQVDSQVTMMFWYRQQPGQSLTLIATANQGSEATYESGFVIDKFPISRPNLTFSTLTVSNMSPEDSSIYLCSVEGLDLTTEAFFGQGTRLTVV.

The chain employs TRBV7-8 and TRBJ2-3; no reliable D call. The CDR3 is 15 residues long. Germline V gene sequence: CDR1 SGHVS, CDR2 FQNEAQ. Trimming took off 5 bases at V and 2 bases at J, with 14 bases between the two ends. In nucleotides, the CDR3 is TGTGCCAGCAGCCCGAGTGACGTTTCCACAGATACGCAGTATTTT. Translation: CASSPSDVSTDTQYF. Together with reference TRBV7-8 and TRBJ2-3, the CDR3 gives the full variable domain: GAGVSQSPRYKVAKRGQDVALRCDPISGHVSLFWYQQALGQGPEFLTYFQNEAQLDKSGLPSDRFFAERPEGSVSTLKIQRTQQEDSAVYLCASSPSDVSTDTQYFGPGTRLTVL.

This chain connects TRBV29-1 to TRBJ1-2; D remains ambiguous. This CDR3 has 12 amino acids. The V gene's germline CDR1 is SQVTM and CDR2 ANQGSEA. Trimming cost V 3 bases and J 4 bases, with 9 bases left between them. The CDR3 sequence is CSVEGKRYGYTF. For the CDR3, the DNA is TGCAGCGTTGAGGGAAAGCGCTATGGCTACACCTTC.

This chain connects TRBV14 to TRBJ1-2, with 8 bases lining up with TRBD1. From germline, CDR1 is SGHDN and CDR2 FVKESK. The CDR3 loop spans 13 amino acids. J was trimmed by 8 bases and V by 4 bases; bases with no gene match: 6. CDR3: CASSPRTGHGYTF. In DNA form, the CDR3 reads TGTGCCAGCAGCCCTAGGACAGGGCACGGCTACACCTTC.

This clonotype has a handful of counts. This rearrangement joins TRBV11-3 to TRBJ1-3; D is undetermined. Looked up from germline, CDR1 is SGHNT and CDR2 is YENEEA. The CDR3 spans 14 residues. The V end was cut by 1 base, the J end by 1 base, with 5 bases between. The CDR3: CASSLGVSGNTIYF. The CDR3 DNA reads TGTGCCAGCAGCTTAGGGGTTTCTGGAAACACCATATATTTT.

Written as DNA, the CDR3 is TGTGCCAGCAGCCCCGGGACGAACCGAGAGACCCAGTACTTC. Its protein product is CASSPGTNRETQYF. The chain has TRBV12-3 or TRBV12-4 and TRBJ2-5; D possibly uses TRBD1 or TRBD2 (5 bases each). CDR3 length: 14 residues. V lost 6 bases to trimming and J lost 4 bases, with 15 bases between them.

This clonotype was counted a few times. CDR3 nucleotide sequence: TGTGCCAGCAGGAGCGGGGTTCTAGTGGTAAACACTGAAGCTTTCTTT. It encodes CASRSGVLVVNTEAFF. The chain recombines TRBV2 with TRBJ1-1; D gene ambiguous. Trimming pared 6 bases from V and 2 bases from J, leaving 19 bases between. Germline-derived CDR1 and CDR2 are SNHLY and FYNNEI. The CDR3 has 16 residues.